This T cell receptor (beta chain) emerged from a study of monozygotic twins with cystic fibrosis. Overall study context: Libraries were built from around 3 micrograms of fragmented DNA using about 16 PCR cycles.

The germline CDR1 and CDR2 sequences are SEHNR and FQNEAQ (reference sequence). The CDR3 consists of 12 residues. Trimming cost V 5 bases and J 1 base, with 5 bases left between them. General study findings and limits: Clonality was generally low (median around 0.009), higher in the most severe patients. Monozygotic CF twin pairs shared significantly more nucleotide-identical clonotypes than unrelated CF individuals did.

In the case of this clone: Its antigen is unidentified.

Using immunoSEQ multiplex PCR, the repertoire was profiled, and TCRdb retains in-frame clones only, with some absent. The sample includes tens of thousands of clones, about 89% of them seen just once. The rearrangement links TRBV7-9 to TRBJ1-1; no clear D gene. The sample comprised blood. The sequence was obtained from a boy aged 2-15 years with cystic fibrosis. The CDR3 region is CASSTPNTEAFF. The CDR3 nucleotides are TGTGCCAGCAGCACCCCGAACACTGAAGCTTTCTTT.